The present TCR beta chain was sequenced within a study of chemoradiotherapy in HPV16-positive cancers. About the study: Candidate HPV-specific clones and shared TCR motifs came from a couple of HPV16-positive patients. Study findings and constraints: The functional HPV-specific definition rests on just a couple of HPV16-positive patients.

In the case of this clone: The antigen remains unidentified.

Clones were read by immunoSEQ multiplex PCR, and TCRdb kept only the in-frame ones, dropping some. Among fewer than 5,000 clones, just under 80% were seen once, and the ten largest hold approximately 5%. Samples were taken several times over chemoradiotherapy. V was pared by 6 bases and J by 6 bases, with 4 bases of the junction left unmatched. Germline V gene data show CDR1 as MNHNY and CDR2 as SVGAGI (reference sequence). The CDR3 has 13 residues. This sample comprised tumor tissue, obtained from a patient who underwent chemoradiotherapy. V gene TRBV6-6 combines with J gene TRBJ1-1; 10 bases map to TRBD1. This clonotype was sampled from a human donor with HPV-associated anogenital cancer. The CDR3 nucleotides read TGTGCCAGCAGGGGACAGGGGAGTTCTGAAGCTTTCTTT. Amino acid sequence: CASRGQGSSEAFF.